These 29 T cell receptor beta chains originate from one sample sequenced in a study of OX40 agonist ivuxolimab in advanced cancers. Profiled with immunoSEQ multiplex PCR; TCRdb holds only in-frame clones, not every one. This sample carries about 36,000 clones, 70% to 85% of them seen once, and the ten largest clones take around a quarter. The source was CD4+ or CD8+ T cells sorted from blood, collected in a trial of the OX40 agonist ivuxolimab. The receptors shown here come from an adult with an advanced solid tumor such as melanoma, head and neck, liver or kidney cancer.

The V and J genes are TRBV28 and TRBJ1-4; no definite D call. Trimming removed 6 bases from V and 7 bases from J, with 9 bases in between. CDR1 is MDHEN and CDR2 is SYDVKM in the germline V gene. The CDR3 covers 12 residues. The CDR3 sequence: CASSQESEKLFF. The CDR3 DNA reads TGTGCCAGCAGCCAAGAATCTGAAAAACTGTTTTTT.

The DNA for the CDR3 is TGCAGCGTCCCGGGACGACCCTCGATCTACAATGAGCAGTTCTTC. Protein sequence: CSVPGRPSIYNEQFF. The V and J genes are TRBV29-1 and TRBJ2-1, with D possibly called TRBD1 or TRBD2 (5 bases each). The CDR3 runs 15 residues. V shed 6 bases and J shed 3 bases, with 18 bases lying between them. Per the germline V gene, CDR1 is SQVTM and CDR2 is ANQGSEA.

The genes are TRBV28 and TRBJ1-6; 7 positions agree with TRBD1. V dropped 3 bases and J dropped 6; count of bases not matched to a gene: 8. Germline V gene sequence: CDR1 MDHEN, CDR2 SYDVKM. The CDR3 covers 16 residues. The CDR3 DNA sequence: TGTGCCAGCAGTTTGGGCCCCGGGACAGTTAATTCACCCCTCCACTTT. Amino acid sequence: CASSLGPGTVNSPLHF.

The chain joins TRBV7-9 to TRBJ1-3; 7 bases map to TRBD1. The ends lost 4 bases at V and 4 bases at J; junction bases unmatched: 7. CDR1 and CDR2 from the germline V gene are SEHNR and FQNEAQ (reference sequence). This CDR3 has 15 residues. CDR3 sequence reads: CASSSQGGIGNTIYF. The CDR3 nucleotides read TGTGCCAGCAGCTCCCAGGGGGGCATCGGAAACACCATATATTTT.

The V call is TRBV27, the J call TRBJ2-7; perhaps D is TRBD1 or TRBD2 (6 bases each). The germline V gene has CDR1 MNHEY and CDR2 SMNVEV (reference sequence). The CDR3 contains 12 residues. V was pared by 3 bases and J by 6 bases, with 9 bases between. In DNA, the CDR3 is TGTGCCAGCAGTTTTCGGGGGCTCGAGCAGTACTTC. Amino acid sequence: CASSFRGLEQYF.

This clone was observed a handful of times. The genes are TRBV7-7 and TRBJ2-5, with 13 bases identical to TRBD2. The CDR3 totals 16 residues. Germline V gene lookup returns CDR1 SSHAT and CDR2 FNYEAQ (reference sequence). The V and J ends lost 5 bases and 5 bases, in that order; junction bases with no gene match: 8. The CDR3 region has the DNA TGTGCCAGCAGCCCCGGACTAGCGGGAGATGGGGAGACCCAGTACTTC. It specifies CASSPGLAGDGETQYF.

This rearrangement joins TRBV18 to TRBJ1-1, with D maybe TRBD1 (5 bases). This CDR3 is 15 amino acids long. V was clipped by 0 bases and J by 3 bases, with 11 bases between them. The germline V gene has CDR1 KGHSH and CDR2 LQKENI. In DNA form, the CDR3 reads TGTGCCAGCTCACCACCGGGGGGAAGGGACACTGAAGCTTTCTTT. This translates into CASSPPGGRDTEAFF. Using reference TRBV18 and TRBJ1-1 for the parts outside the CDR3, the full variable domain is NAGVMQNPRHLVRRRGQEARLRCSPMKGHSHVYWYRQLPEEGLKFMVYLQKENIIDESGMPKERFSAEFPKEGPSILRIQQVVRGDSAAYFCASSPPGGRDTEAFFGQGTRLTVV.

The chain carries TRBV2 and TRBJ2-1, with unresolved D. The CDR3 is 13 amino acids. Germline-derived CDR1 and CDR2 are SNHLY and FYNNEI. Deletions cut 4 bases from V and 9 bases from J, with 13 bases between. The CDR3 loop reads CASSVGGVSEQFF. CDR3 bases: TGTGCCAGCAGTGTGGGTGGGGTTTCTGAGCAGTTCTTC. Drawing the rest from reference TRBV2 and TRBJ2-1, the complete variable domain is EPEVTQTPSHQVTQMGQEVILRCVPISNHLYFYWYRQILGQKVEFLVSFYNNEISEKSEIFDDQFSVERPDGSNFTLKIRSTKLEDSAMYFCASSVGGVSEQFFGPGTRLTVL.

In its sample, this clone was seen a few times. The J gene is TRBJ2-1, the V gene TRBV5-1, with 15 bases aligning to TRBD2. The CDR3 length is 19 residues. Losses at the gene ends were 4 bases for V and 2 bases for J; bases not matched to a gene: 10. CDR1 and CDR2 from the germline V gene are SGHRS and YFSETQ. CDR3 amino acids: CASSTFGTSGGSTYNEQFF. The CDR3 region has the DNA TGCGCCAGCAGCACCTTCGGGACTAGCGGGGGGTCCACCTACAATGAGCAGTTCTTC. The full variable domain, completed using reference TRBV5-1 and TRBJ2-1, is KAGVTQTPRYLIKTRGQQVTLSCSPISGHRSVSWYQQTPGQGLQFLFEYFSETQRNKGNFPGRFSGRQFSNSRSEMNVSTLELGDSALYLCASSTFGTSGGSTYNEQFFGPGTRLTVL.

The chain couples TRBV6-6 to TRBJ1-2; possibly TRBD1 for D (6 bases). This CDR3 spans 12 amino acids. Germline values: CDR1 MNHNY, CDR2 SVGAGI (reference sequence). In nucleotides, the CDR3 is TGTGTCACAGGGTACTCAATGAGTGGCTACACCTTC. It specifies CVTGYSMSGYTF.

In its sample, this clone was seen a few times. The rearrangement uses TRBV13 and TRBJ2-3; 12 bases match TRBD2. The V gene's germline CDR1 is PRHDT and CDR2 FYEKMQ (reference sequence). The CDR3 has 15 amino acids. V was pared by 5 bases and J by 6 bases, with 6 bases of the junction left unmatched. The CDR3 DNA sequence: TGTGCCAGCAGCCCGACTAGCGGGGGAAGGGATACGCAGTATTTT. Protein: CASSPTSGGRDTQYF.

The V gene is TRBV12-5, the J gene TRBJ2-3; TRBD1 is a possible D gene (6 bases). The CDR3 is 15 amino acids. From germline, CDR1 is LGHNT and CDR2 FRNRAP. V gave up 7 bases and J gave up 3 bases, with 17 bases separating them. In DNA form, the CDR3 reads TGTGCTAGTGCCCCACAGGGAATTCCAACAGATACGCAGTATTTT. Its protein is CASAPQGIPTDTQYF.

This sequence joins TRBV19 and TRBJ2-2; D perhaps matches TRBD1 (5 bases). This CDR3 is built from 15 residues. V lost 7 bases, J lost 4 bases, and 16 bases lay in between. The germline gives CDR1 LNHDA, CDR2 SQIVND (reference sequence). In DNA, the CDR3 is TGTGCCAGTATGACCGTTGGGGCAGGCACCGGGGAGCTGTTTTTT. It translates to CASMTVGAGTGELFF.

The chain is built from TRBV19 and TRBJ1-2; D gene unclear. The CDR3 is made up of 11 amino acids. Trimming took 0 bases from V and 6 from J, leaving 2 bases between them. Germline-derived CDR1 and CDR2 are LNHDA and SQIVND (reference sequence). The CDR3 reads CASSIEDGYTF. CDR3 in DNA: TGTGCCAGTAGTATAGAAGATGGCTACACCTTC.

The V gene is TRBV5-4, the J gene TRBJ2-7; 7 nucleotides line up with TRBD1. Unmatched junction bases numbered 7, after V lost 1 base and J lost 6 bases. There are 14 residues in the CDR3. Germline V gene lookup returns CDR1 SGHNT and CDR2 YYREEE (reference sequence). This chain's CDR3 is CASSLIQGTSEQYF. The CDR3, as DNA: TGTGCCAGCAGCTTGATACAGGGGACCTCCGAGCAGTACTTC.

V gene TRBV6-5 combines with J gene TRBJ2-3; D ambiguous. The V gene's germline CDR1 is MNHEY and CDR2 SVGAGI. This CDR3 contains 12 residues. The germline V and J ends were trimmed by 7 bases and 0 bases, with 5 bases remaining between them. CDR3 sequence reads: CASKTSTDTQYF. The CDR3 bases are TGTGCCAGCAAGACTAGCACAGATACGCAGTATTTT.

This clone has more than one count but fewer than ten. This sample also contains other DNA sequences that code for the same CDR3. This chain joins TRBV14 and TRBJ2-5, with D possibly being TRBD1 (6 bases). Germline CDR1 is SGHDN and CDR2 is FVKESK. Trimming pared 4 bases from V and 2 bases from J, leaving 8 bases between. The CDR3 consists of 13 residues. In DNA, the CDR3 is TGTGCCAGCAGCCGGACAGTACAAGAGACCCAGTACTTC. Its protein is CASSRTVQETQYF.

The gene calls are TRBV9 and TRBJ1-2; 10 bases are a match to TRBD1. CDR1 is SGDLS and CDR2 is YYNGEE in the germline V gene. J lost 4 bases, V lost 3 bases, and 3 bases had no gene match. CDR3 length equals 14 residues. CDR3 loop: CASSAGQGVYGYTF. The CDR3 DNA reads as TGTGCCAGCAGCGCCGGACAGGGGGTCTATGGCTACACCTTC.

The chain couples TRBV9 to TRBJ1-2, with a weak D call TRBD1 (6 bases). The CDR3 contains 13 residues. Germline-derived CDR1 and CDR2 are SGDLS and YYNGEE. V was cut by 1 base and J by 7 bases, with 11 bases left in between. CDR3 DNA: TGTGCCAGCAGCGTAATGGGGGCTGGTGGCTACACCTTC. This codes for CASSVMGAGGYTF. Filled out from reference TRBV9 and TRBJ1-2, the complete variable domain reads DSGVTQTPKHLITATGQRVTLRCSPRSGDLSVYWYQQSLDQGLQFLIQYYNGEERAKGNILERFSAQQFPDLHSELNLSSLELGDSALYFCASSVMGAGGYTFGSGTRLTVV.

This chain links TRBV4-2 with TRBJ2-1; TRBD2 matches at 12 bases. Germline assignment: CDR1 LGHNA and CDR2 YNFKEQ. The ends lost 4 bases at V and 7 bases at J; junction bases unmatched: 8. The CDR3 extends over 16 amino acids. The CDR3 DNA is TGTGCCAGCAGCCCCCTCCTAGCGGGGGGGATAAATGAGCAGTTCTTC. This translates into CASSPLLAGGINEQFF.

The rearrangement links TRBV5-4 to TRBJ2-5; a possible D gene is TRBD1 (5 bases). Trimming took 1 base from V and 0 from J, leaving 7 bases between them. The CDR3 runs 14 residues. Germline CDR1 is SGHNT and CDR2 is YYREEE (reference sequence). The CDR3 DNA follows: TGTGCCAGCAGCTTGCGCAGGGACCAAGAGACCCAGTACTTC. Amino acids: CASSLRRDQETQYF. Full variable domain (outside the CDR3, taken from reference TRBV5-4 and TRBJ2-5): ETGVTQSPTHLIKTRGQQVTLRCSSQSGHNTVSWYQQALGQGPQFIFQYYREEENGRGNFPPRFSGLQFPNYSSELNVNALELDDSALYLCASSLRRDQETQYFGPGTRLLVL.

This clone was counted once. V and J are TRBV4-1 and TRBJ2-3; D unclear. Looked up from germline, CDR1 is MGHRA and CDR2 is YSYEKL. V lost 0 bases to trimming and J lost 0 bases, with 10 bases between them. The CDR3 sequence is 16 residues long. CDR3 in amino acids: CASSQDSGRSTDTQYF. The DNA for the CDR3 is TGCGCCAGCAGCCAAGATTCAGGACGCAGCACAGATACGCAGTATTTT.

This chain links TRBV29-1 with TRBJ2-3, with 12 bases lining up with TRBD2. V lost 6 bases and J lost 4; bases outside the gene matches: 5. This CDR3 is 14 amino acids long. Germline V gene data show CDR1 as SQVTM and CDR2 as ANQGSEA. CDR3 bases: TGCAGCGTGTCTAGCGGGGGGGCGGCAGATACGCAGTATTTT. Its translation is CSVSSGGAADTQYF.

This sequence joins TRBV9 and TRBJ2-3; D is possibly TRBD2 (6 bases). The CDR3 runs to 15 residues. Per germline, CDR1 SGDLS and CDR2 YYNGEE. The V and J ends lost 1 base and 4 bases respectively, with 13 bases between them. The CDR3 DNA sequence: TGTGCCAGCAGCGTAATTCTGGGGACTTCAGATACGCAGTATTTT. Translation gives CASSVILGTSDTQYF.

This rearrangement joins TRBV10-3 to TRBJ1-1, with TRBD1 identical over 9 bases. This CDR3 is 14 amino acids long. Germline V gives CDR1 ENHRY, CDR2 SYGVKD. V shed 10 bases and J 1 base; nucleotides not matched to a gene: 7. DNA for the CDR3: TGTGCCACCAACATGGGACAGGGGAACACTGAAGCTTTCTTT. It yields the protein CATNMGQGNTEAFF.

The CDR3 spells CASSLGLVGEQFF. As DNA, the CDR3 is TGTGCCAGCAGCCTGGGACTAGTTGGTGAGCAGTTCTTC. The gene calls are TRBV11-2 and TRBJ2-1, with 8 bases identical to TRBD2. Germline V gives CDR1 SGHAT, CDR2 FQNNGV. V was pared by 5 bases and J by 9 bases, with 6 bases of the junction left unmatched. This CDR3 contains 13 residues.

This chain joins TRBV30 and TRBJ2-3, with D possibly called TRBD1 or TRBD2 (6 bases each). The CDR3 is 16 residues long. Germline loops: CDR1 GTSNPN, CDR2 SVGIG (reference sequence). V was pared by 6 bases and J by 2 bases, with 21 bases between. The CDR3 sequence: CACLEGGQEFTDTQYF. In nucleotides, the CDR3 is TGTGCCTGCCTCGAGGGGGGACAAGAGTTCACAGATACGCAGTATTTT. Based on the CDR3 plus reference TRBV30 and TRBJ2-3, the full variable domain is SQTIHQWPATLVQPVGSPLSLECTVEGTSNPNLYWYRQAAGRGLQLLFYSVGIGQISSEVPQNLSASRPQDRQFILSSKKLLLSDSGFYLCACLEGGQEFTDTQYFGPGTRLTVL.

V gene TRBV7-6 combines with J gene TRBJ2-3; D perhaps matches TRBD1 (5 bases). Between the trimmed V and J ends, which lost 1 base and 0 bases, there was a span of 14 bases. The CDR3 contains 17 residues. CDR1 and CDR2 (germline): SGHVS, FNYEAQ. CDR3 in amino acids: CASSLEGAHFSTDTQYF. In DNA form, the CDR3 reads TGTGCCAGCAGCTTAGAAGGGGCGCATTTTAGCACAGATACGCAGTATTTT.

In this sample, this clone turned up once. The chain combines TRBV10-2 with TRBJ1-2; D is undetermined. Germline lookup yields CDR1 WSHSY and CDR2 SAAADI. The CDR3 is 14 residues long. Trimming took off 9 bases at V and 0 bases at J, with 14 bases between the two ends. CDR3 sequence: CASSPTVSNYGYTF. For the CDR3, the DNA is TGCGCCAGTTCACCGACTGTGTCTAACTATGGCTACACCTTC.